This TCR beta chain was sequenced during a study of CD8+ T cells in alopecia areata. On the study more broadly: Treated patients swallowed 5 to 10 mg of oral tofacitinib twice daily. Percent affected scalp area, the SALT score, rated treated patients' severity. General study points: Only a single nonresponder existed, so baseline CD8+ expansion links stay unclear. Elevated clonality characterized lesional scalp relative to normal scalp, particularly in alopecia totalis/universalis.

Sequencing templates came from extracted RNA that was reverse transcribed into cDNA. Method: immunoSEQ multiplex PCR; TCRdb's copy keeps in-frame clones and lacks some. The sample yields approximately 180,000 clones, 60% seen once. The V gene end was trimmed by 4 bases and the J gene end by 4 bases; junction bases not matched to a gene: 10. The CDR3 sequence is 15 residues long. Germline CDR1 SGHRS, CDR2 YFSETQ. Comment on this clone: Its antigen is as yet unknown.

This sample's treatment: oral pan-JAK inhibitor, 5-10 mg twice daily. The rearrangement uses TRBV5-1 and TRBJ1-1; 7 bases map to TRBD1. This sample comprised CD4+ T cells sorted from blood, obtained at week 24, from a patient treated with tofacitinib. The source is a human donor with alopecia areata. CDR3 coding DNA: TGCGCCAGCAGCACCCGGACAGGATGGGGCACTGAAGCTTTCTTT. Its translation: CASSTRTGWGTEAFF.